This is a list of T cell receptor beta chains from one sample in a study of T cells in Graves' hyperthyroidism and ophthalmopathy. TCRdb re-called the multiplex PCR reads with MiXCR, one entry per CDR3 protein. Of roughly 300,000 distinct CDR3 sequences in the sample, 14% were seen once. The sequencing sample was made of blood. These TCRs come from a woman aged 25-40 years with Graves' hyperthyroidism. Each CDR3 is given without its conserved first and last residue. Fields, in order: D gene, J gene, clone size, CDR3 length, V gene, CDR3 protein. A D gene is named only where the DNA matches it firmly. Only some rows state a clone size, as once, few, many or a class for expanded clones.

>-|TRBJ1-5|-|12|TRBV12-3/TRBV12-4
ASSLWVSYQPQH
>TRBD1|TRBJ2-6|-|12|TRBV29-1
SVDTGAGANVLT
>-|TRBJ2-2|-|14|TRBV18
ASSPRAGENTGELF
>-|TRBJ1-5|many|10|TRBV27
ARSWSNQPQH
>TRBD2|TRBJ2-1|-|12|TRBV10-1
ANSESSGNNEQF
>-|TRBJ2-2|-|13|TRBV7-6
ASSQGNTIGRELF
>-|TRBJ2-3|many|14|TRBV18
ASSPPVTGGADTQY
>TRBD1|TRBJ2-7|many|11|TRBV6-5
ASSYRTGYEQY
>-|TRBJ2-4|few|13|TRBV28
ASTTTDLAKNIQY
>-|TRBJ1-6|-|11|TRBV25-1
ASSENDWAPLH
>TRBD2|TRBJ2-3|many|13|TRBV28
ATLTSGSFTDTQY
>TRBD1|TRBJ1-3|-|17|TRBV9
ASSIKPGQGHSGGNTIY
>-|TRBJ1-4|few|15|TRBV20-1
SATDRPGSATNEKLF
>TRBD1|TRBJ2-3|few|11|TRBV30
AWSGQVGNTQY
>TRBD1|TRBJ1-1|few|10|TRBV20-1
SARGGGDEAF
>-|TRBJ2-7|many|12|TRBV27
ASSLAGDAYEQY
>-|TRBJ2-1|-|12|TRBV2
ASSEALVLNGQF